This T cell receptor beta chain derives from a study of tumor-infiltrating lymphocytes in primary liver carcinoma. Study-level information: The study included patients who were men and women aged 30 to 69 years. The tumors, T1-T3 N0M0 lesions, were roughly 4.2 to 11 cm across.

Germline V gene lookup returns CDR1 MGHRA and CDR2 YSYEKL. The V gene end was trimmed by 0 bases and the J gene end by 0 bases; junction bases not matched to a gene: 8. This CDR3 comprises 18 residues. Findings and caveats of the study: Tumors reached a significantly greater top-250-clone fraction than blood did (p = 0.039).

TCR beta cDNA was reverse-transcribed from roughly 520 ng of total RNA. The reaction used a constant-region primer and ProtoScript II reverse transcriptase. Libraries for TCR beta were built through three nested multiplex PCR rounds, which together made up a slightly modified ARM-PCR procedure. Each of the first two PCR rounds ran about 9 cycles with TRBV1-TRBV30 forward and C-beta reverse primers. MiXCR, applied by TCRdb to the multiplex PCR reads, yields one record per CDR3 protein. The repertoire holds fewer than 350,000 distinct CDR3 sequences, with approximately 65% as singletons. The study extracted blood RNA from unsorted whole blood and also extracted germline DNA. Treatment-naive at the time, the patients had chronic HBV infection. In its sample, this clonotype was seen a few times. Its antigen is currently unknown.

V usage is TRBV4-1 and J usage is TRBJ1-3, with TRBD1 identical over 7 bases. The source of this sequence is a man aged 35-49 years with primary liver carcinoma and hepatitis B virus infection. The specimen sequenced was peripheral blood. The CDR3 sequence: CASSQDWDSLTSGNTIYF. The CDR3 region has the DNA TGCGCCAGCAGCCAAGACTGGGACAGCCTTACCTCTGGAAACACCATATATTTT.